Shown below are 25 T cell receptor beta chains from a single sample sequenced in a study of shared clonotypes between healthy human individuals (dated by TCRdb to the early 2020s). Libraries came from the immunoSEQ multiplex PCR assay. As stored in TCRdb, this immuneACCESS dataset retains in-frame rearrangements with V and J assigned. A fraction of the clones does not appear; measured against another copy, unresolved V genes explain less than half of the discrepancy, and the remainder lacks a known reason. Across this sample there are around 2,000,000 clones, with about 95% seen only once. Roughly 1.2% of the sample is held by the ten biggest clonotypes. CD8 naive samples were obtained by positive selection for CCR7 among CD45RO-negative cells, yielding a CD45RA+CCR7+ population from which TemRA cells were excluded. The sequenced sample consisted of naive CD8+ T cells sorted from blood. In the paper's terms, the cell subset or site label means: CD45RA+CCR7+. The receptors come from a man between 18 and 35 years old in good health.

The chain couples TRBV4-1 to TRBJ1-2; D perhaps matches TRBD1 (5 bases). V lost 8 bases, J lost 4 bases, and 8 bases lay in between. The CDR3 has 11 amino acids. The germline V gene encodes CDR1 MGHRA and CDR2 YSYEKL. The CDR3 DNA reads as TGCGCCAGCCGGGGGGGCTATGGCTACACCTTC. This codes for CASRGGYGYTF.

Concerning this clone itself: Other DNA sequences from this sample encode an identical CDR3 as well. This chain connects TRBV27 to TRBJ1-5; D possibly corresponds to TRBD1 (5 bases). The V and J ends lost 3 bases and 7 bases respectively, with 7 bases between them. The germline CDR1 and CDR2 sequences are MNHEY and SMNVEV (reference sequence). This CDR3 is built from 12 residues. The CDR3 DNA reads as TGTGCCAGCAGTTTCGGGGGGCAGCCCCAGCATTTT. Amino acids: CASSFGGQPQHF.

V usage is TRBV5-1 and J usage is TRBJ2-2; unclear D gene. V lost 4 bases and J 7 bases, leaving 8 bases between the germline ends. CDR3 length: 12 residues. In germline, CDR1 is SGHRS, CDR2 YFSETQ. CDR3 in amino acids: CASSPNGGELFF. CDR3 DNA sequence: TGCGCCAGCAGCCCTAATGGCGGGGAGCTGTTTTTT. The full variable domain, in which reference TRBV5-1 and TRBJ2-2 provide the parts outside the CDR3, is KAGVTQTPRYLIKTRGQQVTLSCSPISGHRSVSWYQQTPGQGLQFLFEYFSETQRNKGNFPGRFSGRQFSNSRSEMNVSTLELGDSALYLCASSPNGGELFFGEGSRLTVL.

The V call is TRBV6-1, the J call TRBJ2-6; 7 bases align to TRBD1. The CDR3 loop spans 14 amino acids. CDR1 is MNHNS, CDR2 SASEGT, per germline. V shed 10 bases and J 2 bases; nucleotides not matched to a gene: 5. CDR3: CAIEGGTGANVLTF. The CDR3 bases are TGTGCCATTGAAGGGGGCACTGGGGCCAACGTCCTGACTTTC.

J is TRBJ1-1 and V is TRBV9; D uncertain. The CDR3 has 13 amino acids. Germline V lookup: CDR1 SGDLS, CDR2 YYNGEE. V gave up 5 bases and J gave up 6 bases, with 14 bases separating them. CDR3: CASSPSGVAEAFF. Written as DNA, the CDR3 is TGTGCCAGCAGTCCGAGCGGGGTGGCTGAAGCTTTCTTT.

J is TRBJ1-6 and V is TRBV5-4, with D possibly matching TRBD1 (5 bases). CDR3 length equals 13 residues. Deletions cut 4 bases from V and 10 bases from J, with 12 bases between. Looked up from germline, CDR1 is SGHNT and CDR2 is YYREEE (reference sequence). CDR3 DNA sequence: TGTGCCAGCAGCCCTGGGGCGTCATCACCCCTCCACTTT. It is translated as CASSPGASSPLHF.

This chain uses TRBV6-6 with TRBJ1-2; a weak D match, TRBD1 (6 bases). V lost 6 bases and J 5 bases, leaving 13 bases between the germline ends. From germline, CDR1 is MNHNY and CDR2 SVGAGI (reference sequence). The CDR3 sequence is 13 residues long. The CDR3: CASRPTGNYGYTF. DNA for the CDR3: TGTGCCAGCAGGCCAACAGGGAATTATGGCTACACCTTC.

The DNA of the CDR3 is TGTGCCAGCAGCGCAGGCCAGGGCGGGACTTACGAGCAGTACTTC. Its translation is CASSAGQGGTYEQYF. J is TRBJ2-7 and V is TRBV9, with TRBD2 as a possible D gene (6 bases). Germline CDR1 and CDR2: SGDLS and YYNGEE. This CDR3 contains 15 residues. V lost 3 bases to trimming and J lost 4 bases, with 17 bases between them.

For this clone: Additional DNA sequences in this sample encode the identical CDR3. The chain couples TRBV5-4 to TRBJ2-3, with a possible D match to TRBD2 (6 bases). Germline V gene lookup returns CDR1 SGHNT and CDR2 YYREEE (reference sequence). This CDR3 is built from 14 residues. V gave up 0 bases and J gave up 3 bases, with 8 bases separating them. The CDR3 DNA reads as TGTGCCAGCAGCTTGGGGGGGGTAACAGATACGCAGTATTTT. Amino acid sequence: CASSLGGVTDTQYF.

This clone appeared once. Other DNA sequences in this sample translate to the same CDR3. The chain carries TRBV11-2 and TRBJ2-7, with 10 positions matching TRBD1. Germline CDR1 reads SGHAT; CDR2 reads FQNNGV. The CDR3 covers 15 residues. Trimming removed 3 bases from V and 2 bases from J; junction bases left unmatched: 4. The CDR3 loop is CASSFGTGATYEQYF. DNA of the CDR3: TGTGCCAGCAGCTTCGGGACAGGGGCGACCTACGAGCAGTACTTC.

The rearrangement links TRBV29-1 to TRBJ1-1, with TRBD1 identical over 9 bases. V lost 4 bases, J lost 6 bases, and 12 bases stayed unmatched. CDR1 is SQVTM, CDR2 ANQGSEA, per germline. CDR3 length equals 15 residues. CDR3 loop: CSVGSPGTGNPEAFF. CDR3 in DNA: TGCAGCGTTGGTAGTCCCGGGACAGGGAATCCTGAAGCTTTCTTT.

The J gene is TRBJ1-2, the V gene TRBV11-2, with D unresolved. CDR3 length: 15 residues. The germline V gene encodes CDR1 SGHAT and CDR2 FQNNGV. Trimming removed 2 bases from V and 1 base from J, with 11 bases in between. The CDR3 loop is CASSLTQTINYGYTF. DNA of the CDR3: TGTGCCAGCAGCTTAACCCAGACCATTAACTATGGCTACACCTTC.

In this sample, this clone turned up once. This rearrangement joins TRBV5-1 to TRBJ1-2; perhaps TRBD1 as D (6 bases). The length of the CDR3 is 16 residues. V lost 3 bases and J lost 7, with 22 bases in between. Looked up from germline, CDR1 is SGHRS and CDR2 is YFSETQ. CDR3 sequence reads: CASSSIGLQGVGGYTF. The CDR3 DNA reads TGCGCCAGCAGCTCGATCGGATTACAGGGCGTTGGTGGCTACACCTTC.

J is TRBJ2-7 and V is TRBV4-1; tentatively, D is TRBD1 or TRBD2 (6 bases each). V lost 1 base, J lost 3 bases, and 13 bases lay in between. Germline V lookup: CDR1 MGHRA, CDR2 YSYEKL. The CDR3 runs to 15 residues. The CDR3 reads CASSQGPGGGYEQYF. CDR3 DNA sequence: TGCGCCAGCAGCCAAGGACCCGGGGGCGGCTACGAGCAGTACTTC.

CDR3 nucleotides: TGTGCCAGCAGTTACTCGAGCGGGGGGATGGAGGGCTACACCTTC. Translation gives CASSYSSGGMEGYTF. The chain is built from TRBV6-6 and TRBJ1-2; perhaps TRBD1 as D (5 bases). Per the germline V gene, CDR1 is MNHNY and CDR2 is SVGAGI (reference sequence). This CDR3 is built from 15 residues. The germline V and J ends were trimmed by 0 bases and 8 bases, with 16 bases remaining between them.

The V call is TRBV7-3, the J call TRBJ2-7; D gene uncertain. Trimming left V 0 bases short and J 3 bases short, with 6 bases between. This CDR3 is 13 amino acids long. Germline V CDR1 and CDR2: SGHTA, FQGTGA. The CDR3 here is CASSLTSHYEQYF. DNA of the CDR3: TGTGCCAGCAGCTTAACGAGCCACTACGAGCAGTACTTC.

The chain uses TRBV28 and TRBJ2-7; maybe TRBD1 (5 bases). CDR1 MDHEN and CDR2 SYDVKM come from the germline V gene. V was pared by 8 bases and J by 0 bases, with 11 bases between. The CDR3 totals 13 residues. CDR3 nucleotide sequence: TGTGCCAGCTATTCTAGGGGCTCCTACGAGCAGTACTTC. This sequence encodes CASYSRGSYEQYF.

The chain joins TRBV7-9 to TRBJ2-2; 11 bases align to TRBD1. The CDR3 is 16 amino acids. V was clipped by 4 bases and J by 1 base; unmatched bases: 2. The germline gives CDR1 SEHNR, CDR2 FQNEAQ (reference sequence). For the CDR3, the DNA is TGTGCCAGCAGCTCCGGGACAGGGGGGAACACCGGGGAGCTGTTTTTT. Its protein product is CASSSGTGGNTGELFF.

The J gene is TRBJ1-1, the V gene TRBV11-2, with D unresolved. The CDR3 sequence is 14 residues long. Germline CDR1 reads SGHAT; CDR2 reads FQNNGV. V lost 2 bases and J lost 0, with 7 bases in between. In DNA, the CDR3 is TGTGCCAGCAGCTTACACGGAGTGAACACTGAAGCTTTCTTT. It codes for CASSLHGVNTEAFF.

This chain joins TRBV9 and TRBJ2-1; 14 positions agree with TRBD2. The CDR3 has 18 residues. The junction had 7 bases not matched to a gene; V was cut back by 3 bases and J by 2 bases. Germline CDR1 and CDR2: SGDLS and YYNGEE. In DNA, the CDR3 is TGTGCCAGCAGCGACGGACTAGCGGGAGGTTTCCCCTACAATGAGCAGTTCTTC. Protein sequence: CASSDGLAGGFPYNEQFF. Based on the CDR3 plus reference TRBV9 and TRBJ2-1, the full variable domain is DSGVTQTPKHLITATGQRVTLRCSPRSGDLSVYWYQQSLDQGLQFLIQYYNGEERAKGNILERFSAQQFPDLHSELNLSSLELGDSALYFCASSDGLAGGFPYNEQFFGPGTRLTVL.

This chain joins TRBV18 and TRBJ2-1, with a possible D match to TRBD2 (6 bases). Looked up from germline, CDR1 is KGHSH and CDR2 is LQKENI. The CDR3 runs 20 residues. The V end lost 2 bases, the J end lost 2 bases, and 25 bases lay between the germline ends. CDR3 residues: CASSPRASDRSETTYNEQFF. The CDR3 DNA follows: TGTGCCAGCTCACCAAGGGCTAGCGATCGATCCGAAACCACCTACAATGAGCAGTTCTTC. Full variable domain (remainder filled in from reference TRBV18 and TRBJ2-1): NAGVMQNPRHLVRRRGQEARLRCSPMKGHSHVYWYRQLPEEGLKFMVYLQKENIIDESGMPKERFSAEFPKEGPSILRIQQVVRGDSAAYFCASSPRASDRSETTYNEQFFGPGTRLTVL.

The chain couples TRBV6-5 to TRBJ2-7, with a possible D match to TRBD2 (5 bases). Trimming cost V 4 bases and J 3 bases, with 13 bases left between them. From germline, CDR1 is MNHEY and CDR2 SVGAGI. CDR3 size: 14 residues. In DNA form, the CDR3 reads TGTGCCAGCAGTTTGGGAGAGGCCCTCTACGAGCAGTACTTC. Protein: CASSLGEALYEQYF.

The V gene is TRBV7-9, the J gene TRBJ2-1; the D gene is possibly TRBD1 (6 bases). Per the germline V gene, CDR1 is SEHNR and CDR2 is FQNEAQ (reference sequence). Trimming shortened V by 5 bases and J by 7 bases, and 9 bases separated the two germline ends. This CDR3 has 12 amino acids. The CDR3 bases are TGTGCCAGCAGCGTCACAGGGAATGAGCAGTTCTTC. Its protein is CASSVTGNEQFF.

This chain links TRBV29-1 with TRBJ1-1; weak D call: TRBD1 (5 bases). The CDR3 is made up of 14 amino acids. Trimming took off 4 bases at V and 5 bases at J, with 17 bases between the two ends. Germline V gene sequence: CDR1 SQVTM, CDR2 ANQGSEA. This CDR3 is CSVGGPQSNTEAFF. As DNA, the CDR3 is TGCAGCGTTGGGGGACCGCAGTCCAATACTGAAGCTTTCTTT.

The rearrangement uses TRBV4-1 and TRBJ2-7, with TRBD1 as a possible D gene (6 bases). Germline loops: CDR1 MGHRA, CDR2 YSYEKL. The CDR3 extends over 16 amino acids. The germline V and J ends were trimmed by 1 base and 0 bases, with 13 bases remaining between them. The CDR3 nucleotides are TGCGCCAGCAGCCAAGCCAGGGGCGAATACTCCTACGAGCAGTACTTC. This codes for CASSQARGEYSYEQYF.